A single sample gave rise to the 27 T cell receptor beta chains below, sequenced in a study of glioma-infiltrating T cells after dendritic cell vaccination. Method: immunoSEQ multiplex PCR; TCRdb's copy keeps in-frame clones and lacks some. The table lists 110,000 or so clones, 85% to 90% of them singletons. Documented time point: after dendritic cell vaccination, including at tumor progression/relapse. The source material was blood, sampled after dendritic cell vaccination. These receptors were collected from a human donor with glioblastoma.

A remark on this clone: One end of the junction is discordant with germline, which a read error may explain. The chain recombines TRBV19 with TRBJ1-2; perhaps TRBD1 as D (5 bases). The CDR3 length is 13 residues. Per germline, CDR1 LNHDA and CDR2 SQIVND (reference sequence). The CDR3 nucleotides are TGTGCCAGTAGTGTCGGGACTTCTGATCGGGGTGAATTC. Its protein is CASSVGTSDRGEF.

The V and J genes are TRBV18 and TRBJ2-7; D not resolved. The CDR3 extends over 14 amino acids. Trimming cost V 3 bases and J 2 bases, with 11 bases left between them. Germline V CDR1 and CDR2: KGHSH, LQKENI. The CDR3 here is CASSPSYPPYEQYF. CDR3 sequence (DNA): TGTGCCAGCTCACCTTCCTACCCCCCCTACGAGCAGTACTTC.

This sequence joins TRBV30 and TRBJ2-7; D is perhaps TRBD2 (6 bases). The V and J ends lost 3 bases and 1 base respectively, with 13 bases between them. Per germline, CDR1 GTSNPN and CDR2 SVGIG (reference sequence). The CDR3 totals 14 residues. CDR3 nucleotide sequence: TGTGCCTGGAGGTTGGCGGGGCGGTCCTACGAGCAGTACTTC. Its translation: CAWRLAGRSYEQYF.

CDR3 sequence reads: CAWSVQVKVVSGANVLTF. Written as DNA, the CDR3 is TGTGCCTGGAGTGTACAGGTGAAGGTCGTCTCTGGGGCCAACGTCCTGACTTTC. The genes are TRBV30 and TRBJ2-6, with D maybe TRBD1 (5 bases). CDR3 length: 18 amino acids. Germline V CDR1 and CDR2: GTSNPN, SVGIG (reference sequence). The V gene lost 0 bases and the J gene lost 0 bases, with 15 bases spanning the gap.

The genes are TRBV6-6 and TRBJ2-7, with 9 nucleotides matching TRBD2. The length of the CDR3 is 14 residues. The V gene end was trimmed by 5 bases and the J gene end by 3 bases; junction bases not matched to a gene: 5. Germline CDR1 is MNHNY and CDR2 is SVGAGI (reference sequence). CDR3 sequence reads: CASSTPAGGYEQYF. CDR3 nucleotide sequence: TGTGCCAGCAGTACCCCAGCGGGGGGCTACGAGCAGTACTTC.

This chain links TRBV5-1 with TRBJ2-5, with TRBD2 matching over 10 bases. Germline V lookup: CDR1 SGHRS, CDR2 YFSETQ. With V trimmed by 6 bases and J by 3 bases, 8 bases remained unmatched. The CDR3 is made up of 15 amino acids. The DNA for the CDR3 is TGCGCCAGCACCGGAGGACTAGCGGAAAAAGAGACCCAGTACTTC. This sequence encodes CASTGGLAEKETQYF. Full variable domain (missing parts from reference TRBV5-1 and TRBJ2-5): KAGVTQTPRYLIKTRGQQVTLSCSPISGHRSVSWYQQTPGQGLQFLFEYFSETQRNKGNFPGRFSGRQFSNSRSEMNVSTLELGDSALYLCASTGGLAEKETQYFGPGTRLLVL.

The gene calls are TRBV5-1 and TRBJ1-2; D uncertain. V shed 4 bases and J shed 0 bases, with 10 bases lying between them. Germline CDR1 and CDR2: SGHRS and YFSETQ. The CDR3 extends over 14 amino acids. This chain's CDR3 is CASSSGEANYGYTF. The CDR3 DNA reads as TGCGCCAGCAGCAGCGGTGAAGCTAACTATGGCTACACCTTC.

The V and J genes are TRBV15 and TRBJ2-3; TRBD1 matches at 7 bases. Per the germline V gene, CDR1 is LNHNV and CDR2 is YYDKDF (reference sequence). This CDR3 spans 14 amino acids. The V segment lost 7 bases and the J segment 4 bases; nucleotides outside the gene matches: 8. As DNA, the CDR3 is TGTGCCACCAACGTAAGGGGGCGGTCAGATACGCAGTATTTT. This encodes CATNVRGRSDTQYF.

The chain uses TRBV2 and TRBJ2-7, with D possibly being TRBD2 (7 bases). The V gene lost 7 bases and the J gene lost 7 bases, with 17 bases spanning the gap. CDR3 length: 13 amino acids. In germline, CDR1 is SNHLY, CDR2 FYNNEI. CDR3 DNA sequence: TGTGCCAGCATGGGGGGGGCTCTGAGGGAGCAGTACTTC. This translates into CASMGGALREQYF.

The chain employs TRBV30 and TRBJ2-7, with D maybe TRBD1 (5 bases). The CDR3 is made up of 14 amino acids. CDR1 and CDR2 from the germline V gene are GTSNPN and SVGIG (reference sequence). The V end was cut by 7 bases, the J end by 4 bases, with 20 bases between. In DNA form, the CDR3 reads TGTGCCTCGACAGACAGAAAAACCTTTTACGAGCAGTACTTC. It is translated as CASTDRKTFYEQYF.

The chain combines TRBV5-1 with TRBJ2-1; TRBD2 aligns across 13 bases. The CDR3 contains 15 residues. With V trimmed by 7 bases and J by 5 bases, 6 bases remained unmatched. Germline V gene lookup returns CDR1 SGHRS and CDR2 YFSETQ. CDR3 sequence reads: CASRPGLAGNNEQFF. The CDR3 DNA reads TGCGCCAGCCGGCCGGGACTAGCGGGGAACAATGAGCAGTTCTTC. Complete variable domain (other parts from reference TRBV5-1 and TRBJ2-1): KAGVTQTPRYLIKTRGQQVTLSCSPISGHRSVSWYQQTPGQGLQFLFEYFSETQRNKGNFPGRFSGRQFSNSRSEMNVSTLELGDSALYLCASRPGLAGNNEQFFGPGTRLTVL.

This chain joins TRBV6-5 and TRBJ1-5, with 7 bases lining up with TRBD1. Germline assignment: CDR1 MNHEY and CDR2 SVGAGI. CDR3 length: 14 residues. Trimming at V came to 5 bases and at J to 6 bases, leaving 7 bases not matched to a gene. CDR3 in amino acids: CASSQTGLSQPQHF. The CDR3 DNA reads as TGTGCCAGCAGTCAGACAGGGCTGTCTCAGCCCCAGCATTTT.

The chain carries TRBV11-3 and TRBJ2-3, with TRBD2 matching 14 bases. Germline V lookup: CDR1 SGHNT, CDR2 YENEEA. Unmatched junction bases numbered 4, after V lost 4 bases and J lost 4 bases. This CDR3 is 16 amino acids long. CDR3 in amino acids: CASSSGLAGVSDTQYF. DNA for the CDR3: TGTGCCAGCAGCTCGGGACTAGCGGGAGTCTCAGATACGCAGTATTTT.

The J gene is TRBJ2-5, the V gene TRBV2; TRBD1 matches at 8 bases. J lost 3 bases, V lost 6 bases, and 3 bases had no gene match. The CDR3 totals 13 residues. Per germline, CDR1 SNHLY and CDR2 FYNNEI. CDR3 bases: TGTGCCAGCAGGCTGGACAGGGAAGAGACCCAGTACTTC. Translation gives CASRLDREETQYF.

The CDR3 protein is CASSLAGGTEQYF. The CDR3 DNA sequence: TGTGCCAGCAGCTTGGCCGGGGGGACGGAGCAGTACTTC. The V and J genes are TRBV5-4 and TRBJ2-7; the match to TRBD2 covers 7 bases. In germline, CDR1 is SGHNT, CDR2 YYREEE (reference sequence). CDR3 length: 13 residues. J was trimmed by 7 bases and V by 0 bases; bases with no gene match: 4.

V and J are TRBV4-2 and TRBJ2-7, with TRBD2 as a possible D gene (5 bases). V lost 0 bases and J lost 6, with 15 bases in between. The CDR3 covers 15 residues. The germline V gene has CDR1 LGHNA and CDR2 YNFKEQ. This CDR3 reads CASSQEDGEGGEQYF. The CDR3 coding sequence is TGTGCCAGCAGCCAAGAAGATGGCGAGGGTGGCGAGCAGTACTTC.

The CDR3 sequence is CASSIDRGRGGYTF. CDR3 coding DNA: TGTGCCAGTAGTATAGATCGGGGGAGGGGCGGCTACACCTTC. The chain is built from TRBV19 and TRBJ1-2; D possibly corresponds to TRBD1 (5 bases). The length of the CDR3 is 14 residues. Trimming left V 0 bases short and J 8 bases short, with 13 bases between. CDR1 is LNHDA, CDR2 SQIVND, per germline (reference sequence).

This sequence joins TRBV6-1 and TRBJ1-4, with 12 bases identical to TRBD1. The trim removed 4 bases at V and 11 bases at J, leaving 8 bases unmatched. The CDR3 is 15 amino acids. CDR1 and CDR2 (germline): MNHNS, SASEGT. For the CDR3, the DNA is TGTGCCAGCAGTGCCCCGGGACAGGGGGCGACGAAACTGTTTTTT. Encoded protein: CASSAPGQGATKLFF.

This rearrangement joins TRBV19 to TRBJ1-6, with TRBD1 identical over 9 bases. Germline V gives CDR1 LNHDA, CDR2 SQIVND (reference sequence). The CDR3 extends over 14 amino acids. The trim removed 6 bases at V and 8 bases at J, leaving 5 bases unmatched. The chain's CDR3 is CASRATGGHSPLHF. CDR3 DNA: TGTGCCAGTAGGGCGACAGGGGGTCATTCACCCCTCCACTTT.

Remarks on this clone: One end of the junction fails to match germline, which may point to a read error. V is TRBV13 and J is TRBJ2-2, with D hard to call. This CDR3 comprises 16 residues. Germline V lookup: CDR1 PRHDT, CDR2 FYEKMQ (reference sequence). The CDR3 nucleotides read TGTGCCAGCAGCCTAGGCTATACCGAACACACCGGGGAGCTGTTTTTT. It specifies CASSLGYTEHTGELFF.

The chain is built from TRBV27 and TRBJ2-1, with 9 positions matching TRBD1. V trimming: 6 bases; J trimming: 4 bases; junction bases outside the gene matches: 7. Germline assignment: CDR1 MNHEY and CDR2 SMNVEV (reference sequence). This CDR3 has 15 amino acids. The CDR3 bases are TGTGCCAGCAGATCAAGGACAGGGGTGTACAATGAGCAGTTCTTC. Protein sequence: CASRSRTGVYNEQFF.

The chain couples TRBV7-8 to TRBJ2-7, with a weak D call TRBD2 (6 bases). V lost 5 bases and J lost 5, with 13 bases in between. CDR3 length: 13 residues. Germline V gives CDR1 SGHVS, CDR2 FQNEAQ. The CDR3 protein is CASSGTGGNEQYF. CDR3 DNA sequence: TGTGCCAGCAGCGGAACCGGGGGAAACGAGCAGTACTTC.

The CDR3 region has the DNA TGTGCCATCAGATCTAGCGGGGCAACAGATACGCAGTATTTT. Protein: CAIRSSGATDTQYF. This sequence joins TRBV10-3 and TRBJ2-3; 9 nucleotides match TRBD2. V was clipped by 6 bases and J by 3 bases; unmatched bases: 4. Germline CDR1 is ENHRY and CDR2 is SYGVKD. This CDR3 contains 14 residues.

This rearrangement joins TRBV2 to TRBJ2-2, with TRBD1 matching over 7 bases. Per germline, CDR1 SNHLY and CDR2 FYNNEI. With V trimmed by 7 bases and J by 6 bases, 8 bases remained unmatched. The CDR3 extends over 14 amino acids. CDR3: CASIRFQGAGELFF. CDR3 DNA sequence: TGTGCCAGCATCCGATTCCAGGGGGCCGGGGAGCTGTTTTTT.

The table lists this clone with a few counts. The V call is TRBV5-4, the J call TRBJ2-7; tentative D call: TRBD1 (5 bases). Germline CDR1 and CDR2: SGHNT and YYREEE (reference sequence). There are 13 residues in the CDR3. V lost 4 bases and J lost 5, with 13 bases in between. The CDR3 nucleotides read TGTGCCAGCAGCACCCAGGGTTCCCACGAGCAGTACTTC. It encodes CASSTQGSHEQYF. The full variable domain, with the rest looked up from reference TRBV5-4 and TRBJ2-7, is ETGVTQSPTHLIKTRGQQVTLRCSSQSGHNTVSWYQQALGQGPQFIFQYYREEENGRGNFPPRFSGLQFPNYSSELNVNALELDDSALYLCASSTQGSHEQYFGPGTRLTVT.

This clone appeared a single time. The gene calls are TRBV19 and TRBJ1-1, with 7 bases fitting TRBD1. Germline CDR1 reads LNHDA; CDR2 reads SQIVND (reference sequence). The CDR3 loop spans 15 amino acids. Trimming at V came to 4 bases and at J to 0 bases, leaving 5 bases not matched to a gene. The CDR3 reads CASSTTGVVNTEAFF. The CDR3 nucleotides are TGTGCCAGTAGTACCACAGGGGTCGTGAACACTGAAGCTTTCTTT.

V is TRBV4-1 and J is TRBJ1-6, with D tentatively TRBD1 (6 bases). This CDR3 spans 18 amino acids. CDR1 and CDR2 from the germline V gene are MGHRA and YSYEKL. The ends were cut back, 0 bases at V and 9 bases at J, with 21 bases in the middle. The CDR3 region has the DNA TGCGCCAGCAGCCAAGATCCCGGGGCCCCCCAGGGGATTTCACCCCTCCACTTT. Protein sequence: CASSQDPGAPQGISPLHF.